The clone carrying this T cell receptor (beta chain) was observed a few times. What it binds is not known. Graves' hyperthyroidism was deemed stable absent ophthalmopathy progression within 18 months. This entry belongs to a study of T cells in Graves' hyperthyroidism and ophthalmopathy. Between the trimmed V and J ends, which lost 1 base and 2 bases, there was a span of 12 bases. Germline loops: CDR1 LGHDT, CDR2 YNNKEL (reference sequence). The CDR3 length is 16 residues. RNA transcripts gave rise to amplified TCR beta CDR3 regions. RT-PCR in the first round (using the HTBI primer set) targeted the TCR CDR3. In TCRdb, the multiplex PCR reads were re-called with MiXCR into one record per CDR3 protein. The data contain about 360,000 distinct CDR3 sequences, 13% of them singletons. Study conclusions and caveats: In validation, the model predicted ophthalmopathy. These predictions came a median approximately 5.9 months before onset.

The specimen sequenced was blood. The TCR sequence derives from a woman younger than 30 with Graves' hyperthyroidism. V usage is TRBV3-1 and J usage is TRBJ1-5; D unclear. CDR3 region: CASSQGFAGGNQPQHF. Written as DNA, the CDR3 is TGTGCCAGCAGCCAAGGGTTTGCGGGTGGCAATCAGCCCCAGCATTTT.